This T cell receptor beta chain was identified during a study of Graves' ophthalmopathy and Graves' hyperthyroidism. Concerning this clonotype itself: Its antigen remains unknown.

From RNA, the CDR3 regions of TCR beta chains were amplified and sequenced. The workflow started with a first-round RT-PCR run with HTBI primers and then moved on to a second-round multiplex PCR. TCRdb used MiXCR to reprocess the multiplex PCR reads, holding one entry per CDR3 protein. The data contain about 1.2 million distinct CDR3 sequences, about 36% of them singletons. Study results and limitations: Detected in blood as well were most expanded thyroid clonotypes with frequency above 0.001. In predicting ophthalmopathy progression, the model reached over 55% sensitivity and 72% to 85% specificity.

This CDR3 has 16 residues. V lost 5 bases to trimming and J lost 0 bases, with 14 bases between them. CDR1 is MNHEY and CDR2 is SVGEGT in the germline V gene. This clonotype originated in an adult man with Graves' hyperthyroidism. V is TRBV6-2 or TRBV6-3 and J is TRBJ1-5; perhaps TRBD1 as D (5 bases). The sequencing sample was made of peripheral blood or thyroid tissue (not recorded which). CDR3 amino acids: CASSPLTDYSNQPQHF. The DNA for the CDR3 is TGTGCCAGCAGTCCCCTGACAGATTATAGCAATCAGCCCCAGCATTTT.